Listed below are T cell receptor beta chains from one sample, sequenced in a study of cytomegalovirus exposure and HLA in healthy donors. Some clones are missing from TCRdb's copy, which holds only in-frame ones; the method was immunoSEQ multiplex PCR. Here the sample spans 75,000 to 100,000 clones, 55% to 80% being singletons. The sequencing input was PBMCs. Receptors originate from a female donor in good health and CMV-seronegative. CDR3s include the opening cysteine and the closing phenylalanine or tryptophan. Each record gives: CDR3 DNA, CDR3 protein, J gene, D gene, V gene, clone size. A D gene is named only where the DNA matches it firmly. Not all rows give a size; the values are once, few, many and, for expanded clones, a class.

TGTGCCAGCTTCCCAGGGGGGATCGCGAACACTGAAGCTTTCTTT	CASFPGGIANTEAFF	TRBJ1-1	TRBD1	TRBV6-1	.
TGTGCCAGCAGCGTAGTGGGTAGCGGAGGGTACAATGAGCAGTTCTTC	CASSVVGSGGYNEQFF	TRBJ2-1	.	TRBV9	.
TGTGCCATCAGCGGCGGGTGGGATGGTCAGCCCCAGCATTTT	CAISGGWDGQPQHF	TRBJ1-5	.	TRBV10-3	.
TGTGCCAGCAGTGAAGGATACAGGAACCCATGGGAGACCCAGTACTTC	CASSEGYRNPWETQYF	TRBJ2-5	.	TRBV6-1	.
TGTGCCAGCACAGGCTCAAACTATGGCTACACCTTC	CASTGSNYGYTF	TRBJ1-2	.	TRBV28	.
TGTGCCAGCAGGCCCACTAGCGGGACCTACGAGCAGTACTTC	CASRPTSGTYEQYF	TRBJ2-7	TRBD2	TRBV6-5	many
TGTGCCAGCAGCTTAGATCTTTCAGACTCCTACGAGCAGTACTTC	CASSLDLSDSYEQYF	TRBJ2-7	.	TRBV11-3	few
TGTGCCAGCAGCCCGATAGTGGGCGGGAGGTTCACAGATACGCAGTATTTT	CASSPIVGGRFTDTQYF	TRBJ2-3	TRBD2	TRBV11-2	.
TGTGCCAGCAGTGAAACCCTGGGGGACTGGGGGAGCTATGGCTACACCTTC	CASSETLGDWGSYGYTF	TRBJ1-2	.	TRBV6-1	few
TGCGCCAGCAGCCAAACAGGGGGCTCTGGAAACACCATATATTTT	CASSQTGGSGNTIYF	TRBJ1-3	TRBD1	TRBV4-3	many
TGTGCCAGTAGTATCGGAGCGGGCACCTCCTACGAGCAGTACTTC	CASSIGAGTSYEQYF	TRBJ2-7	.	TRBV19	.
TGTGCCAGCAGCCCAACTAGCGACTACAATGAGCAGTTCTTC	CASSPTSDYNEQFF	TRBJ2-1	TRBD2	TRBV9	once
TGTGCCAGCAGCTCCACTAGCGGGGGCCCCTCAGATACGCAGTATTTT	CASSSTSGGPSDTQYF	TRBJ2-3	TRBD2	TRBV7-8	.
TGTGCCAGCAGCCCTGGGGGCGACGGCAATCAGCCCCAGCATTTT	CASSPGGDGNQPQHF	TRBJ1-5	.	TRBV6-5	.
TGTGCCAGCAGCCCGTACACAGATACGCAGTATTTT	CASSPYTDTQYF	TRBJ2-3	.	TRBV7-2	.
TGTGCCAGCAGCTTAGTCGCAGGTCCGAACACTGAAGCTTTCTTT	CASSLVAGPNTEAFF	TRBJ1-1	.	TRBV7-9	few
TGTGCCAGCAGTGAAAGGGGGTCGGGACTAGCTTTCGATGAGCAGTTCTTC	CASSERGSGLAFDEQFF	TRBJ2-1	TRBD2	TRBV2	.
TGTGCCTGGTCTCACAGGGGAGATTATTCACCCCTCCACTTT	CAWSHRGDYSPLHF	TRBJ1-6	TRBD1	TRBV30	.
TGTGCCAGCAGCCATCCGGACAGGTGGTACGAGCAGTACTTC	CASSHPDRWYEQYF	TRBJ2-7	TRBD1	TRBV14	few
TGTGCCAGCAGCCGAGGTGCTTTCAACACTGAAGCTTTCTTT	CASSRGAFNTEAFF	TRBJ1-1	.	TRBV7-8	.
TGTGCCACCAGCAGAGAGACAGGTCAGGGGACGCAGTATTTT	CATSRETGQGTQYF	TRBJ2-3	.	TRBV15	.
TGTGCCAGCAGCCAAGTCGTATCTGGGGCTGGAATTTCCTACGAGCAGTACTTC	CASSQVVSGAGISYEQYF	TRBJ2-7	.	TRBV4-2	once
TGTGCCAGCAGTTTAAGGTCGGTGGAGGTGGTACAAAACATTCAGTACTTC	CASSLRSVEVVQNIQYF	TRBJ2-4	.	TRBV27	.
TGCAGCGTTGACGGGGACAGGGGGGCTGAAGCTTTCTTT	CSVDGDRGAEAFF	TRBJ1-1	TRBD1	TRBV29-1	.
TGTGCCAGCAGCCAAGAGAGGGGGCCGGCTAATGAAAAACTGTTTTTT	CASSQERGPANEKLFF	TRBJ1-4	TRBD1	TRBV14	.
TGTGCCAGCAGCCCAGGGCTAGCGGGGGGGAAGGAGACCCAGTACTTC	CASSPGLAGGKETQYF	TRBJ2-5	TRBD2	TRBV7-2	.
TGTGCCAGCTCACGAGGACTAGCGGGAGCGGGGTCCTACGAGCAGTACTTC	CASSRGLAGAGSYEQYF	TRBJ2-7	TRBD2	TRBV18	few
TGTGCCAGCAGTTATAGAGGACAGGGTTCCTACGAGCAGTACTTC	CASSYRGQGSYEQYF	TRBJ2-7	TRBD1	TRBV6-5	.
TGCGCCAGCAGTCGGACTCCCGGCTCCTACAATGAGCAGTTCTTC	CASSRTPGSYNEQFF	TRBJ2-1	.	TRBV4-1	.
TGCGCCAGCAGCGGGGGTGCTGGGGGGACTAGCTACAATGAGCAGTTCTTC	CASSGGAGGTSYNEQFF	TRBJ2-1	TRBD2	TRBV5-1	.
TGTGCCAGCAGTTACTCTCCGTCGGGACTGGGCACTGAAGCTTTCTTT	CASSYSPSGLGTEAFF	TRBJ1-1	.	TRBV6-5	.
TGTGCCAGCAGCTTAAGGCCGACGTCGGGTGAAGCTTTCTTT	CASSLRPTSGEAFF	TRBJ1-1	.	TRBV7-3	.
TGTGCCAGCAGGCCGCGGGGGAGCACAGATACGCAGTATTTT	CASRPRGSTDTQYF	TRBJ2-3	TRBD2	TRBV6-5	once
TGTGCCAGCAGCTTATTATACGAGCAGTACTTC	CASSLLYEQYF	TRBJ2-7	.	TRBV7-2	.
TGTGCCAGCAGCTTGGGACAGGGGGCCGGGGAGCTGTTTTTT	CASSLGQGAGELFF	TRBJ2-2	TRBD1	TRBV7-9	.